A selection of T cell receptor beta chains follows, all from one sample in a study of CD8 T cells in Susac syndrome. In TCRdb, the immunoSEQ multiplex PCR reads were re-called with MiXCR into one record per CDR3 protein. Of more than 150,000 distinct CDR3 sequences listed, 95% are singletons. Sequenced: CD8+ T cells from PBMCs. The origin of the receptors is a human donor with Susac syndrome. The CDR3 runs from the conserved cysteine through the conserved F or W. D genes are given only for firm matches.

v_call,d_call,j_call,cdr3_nt,cdr3_aa
TRBV5-6,TRBD2,TRBJ2-5,TGTGCCAGCAGCCCCTCCGGGGGGGAGTACCAAGAGACCCAGTACTTC,CASSPSGGEYQETQYF
TRBV6-1,TRBD2,TRBJ2-3,TGTGCCAGCAGTGGGACTAGCGGGGAGGGCCCCACAGATACGCAGTATTTT,CASSGTSGEGPTDTQYF
TRBV6-5,.,TRBJ2-7,TGTGCCAGCAGTTACTCGGGGATTTGGCAGCCCTACGAGCAGTACTTC,CASSYSGIWQPYEQYF
TRBV3-1,.,TRBJ1-2,TGTGCCAGCAGCCAAGCTAGGATCCTTAACTATGGCTACACCTTC,CASSQARILNYGYTF
TRBV27,.,TRBJ1-5,TGTGCCAGCAGACCCGACAGGTCTATTCAGCCCCAGCATTTT,CASRPDRSIQPQHF
TRBV27,TRBD1,TRBJ1-5,TGTGCCAGCAGTTTACAAGGACAGGGGGTTCAGCCCCAGCATTTT,CASSLQGQGVQPQHF
TRBV7-3,.,TRBJ2-1,TGTGCCAGCACCCCGGGCAGGGAGTACAATGAGCAGTTCTTC,CASTPGREYNEQFF
TRBV7-3,.,TRBJ2-1,TGTGCCAGCAGCTCGTATCCCGACAGAGAAAACGGGAATGAGCAGTTCTTC,CASSSYPDRENGNEQFF
TRBV13,.,TRBJ2-2,TGTGCCAGCAGCCACGGGAGAAGGACCACCGGGGAGCTGTTTTTT,CASSHGRRTTGELFF
TRBV29-1,TRBD2,TRBJ2-1,TGCAGCGTTGAAGATCGAGGGGTTGAGGGCGGGAGATTTGATGAGCAGTTCTTC,CSVEDRGVEGGRFDEQFF
TRBV16,.,TRBJ2-1,TGTGCCAGCAGCCAACGGGGTAGTATGAATGAGCAGTTCTTC,CASSQRGSMNEQFF
TRBV4-1,TRBD2,TRBJ2-1,TGCGCCAGCAGCCAAGATCGACTAGCGGAGTACAATGAGCAGTTCTTC,CASSQDRLAEYNEQFF
TRBV28,TRBD1,TRBJ2-2,TGTGCCAGCAGTACAGGGGATTCGGACACCGGGGAGCTGTTTTTT,CASSTGDSDTGELFF
TRBV2,TRBD1,TRBJ1-2,TGTGCCAGCAGAGATACTGGACAGGGGATAAGAACAGATGGCTACACCTTC,CASRDTGQGIRTDGYTF
TRBV3-1,TRBD2,TRBJ2-5,TGTGCCAGCAGCCCGACTAGCCCCTCAGAGACCCAGTACTTC,CASSPTSPSETQYF